The text below deals with one T cell receptor (beta chain). Its antigen is currently unknown. The sample providers were healthy Caucasian people from Russia, aged roughly 6 to 95. Alongside a J-beta primer mix, a sample-barcoded 5' primer served in a second PCR lasting about 7 to 12 cycles. Each CDR3 protein is one row after TCRdb ran MiXCR on the 5' RACE reads. The sample contains 1 million to 1.2 million distinct CDR3 sequences, around two fifths of which appear only once. The sample is drawn from a study of blood T cells in healthy people across ages. Germline CDR1 is MGHDK and CDR2 is SYGVNS. The V segment lost 3 bases and the J segment 9 bases; nucleotides outside the gene matches: 2. There are 13 residues in the CDR3. General study findings and limits: Per-million-T-cell TCR beta diversity fell roughly linearly with age.

This receptor was identified in a man younger than 35 in good health. The genes are TRBV25-1 and TRBJ1-6; 7 nucleotides match TRBD1. Source material: blood. CDR3 DNA: TGTGCCAGCAGTGACAGGGGGAGTTCACCCCTCCACTTT. Translation: CASSDRGSSPLHF.